This T cell receptor (beta chain) was retrieved from a study of beta chain features in type 1 diabetes. General study results and limits: The naive, central memory and Treg TCRB repertoires of patients appeared to be more similar to one another than those of healthy donors.

In this sample, this clone turned up a few times. Its target is not known. The CDR3 has 16 amino acids. J was trimmed by 9 bases and V by 5 bases; bases with no gene match: 8. Germline values: CDR1 SGHTA, CDR2 FQGNSA. The whole isolated RNA underwent reverse transcription, so sequencing captured expressed TCRB transcripts. Profiled with immunoSEQ multiplex PCR; TCRdb holds only in-frame clones, not every one. The sample lists about 220,000 clones; 11% were seen once. This clonotype originated in a man younger than 35 in good health. The V call is TRBV7-2, the J call TRBJ2-1; 15 bases fit TRBD2. Source material: central memory CD4+ T cells from blood. CDR3 coding DNA: TGTGCCAGCAGCCCTTGGACTAGCGGGAGGGCCGGTGAGCAGTTCTTC. Protein sequence: CASSPWTSGRAGEQFF.